The 28 T cell receptor beta chains reported below all come from one sample, sequenced in a study of cytomegalovirus exposure and HLA in healthy donors. PCR used 60 Vbeta primers and 13 Jbeta primers. Using immunoSEQ multiplex PCR, the repertoire was profiled, and TCRdb retains in-frame clones only, with some absent. The sample shows about 80,000 clones, around two thirds of them seen only once. Sequences were obtained from PBMCs. These receptors all stem from a woman aged 45-59 years in good health and CMV-seropositive.

The chain has TRBV5-1 and TRBJ2-5; 7 bases map to TRBD1. The V gene's germline CDR1 is SGHRS and CDR2 YFSETQ. The CDR3 length is 15 residues. The V segment lost 5 bases and the J segment 0 bases; nucleotides outside the gene matches: 7. CDR3 DNA sequence: TGCGCCAGCAGTCTCACAGGGGCCGACCAAGAGACCCAGTACTTC. Translated, it gives CASSLTGADQETQYF.

The rearrangement uses TRBV5-4 and TRBJ1-6; 7 nucleotides agree with TRBD1. The CDR3 runs to 13 residues. V trimming: 4 bases; J trimming: 10 bases; junction bases outside the gene matches: 5. Germline V gene data show CDR1 as SGHNT and CDR2 as YYREEE (reference sequence). The DNA for the CDR3 is TGTGCCAGCAGCACCGACAGGGACTCACCCCTCCACTTT. It encodes CASSTDRDSPLHF.

This clone was counted only a few times. The chain recombines TRBV27 with TRBJ2-4; TRBD1 is a possible D gene (6 bases). The CDR3 sequence is 14 residues long. Looked up from germline, CDR1 is MNHEY and CDR2 is SMNVEV (reference sequence). Trimming removed 8 bases from V and 5 bases from J, with 16 bases in between. This chain's CDR3 is CASALWSGENIQYF. The DNA for the CDR3 is TGTGCCAGCGCCTTGTGGTCAGGGGAAAACATTCAGTACTTC.

This clone is medium-sized in the sample. DNA for the CDR3: TGCGCCAGCAGAAGTAGCGCCGTCCACGAGACCCAGTACTTC. Amino acids: CASRSSAVHETQYF. V and J are TRBV10-2 and TRBJ2-5, with D maybe TRBD2 (5 bases). Germline V lookup: CDR1 WSHSY, CDR2 SAAADI. V lost 6 bases, J lost 5 bases, and 16 bases lay in between. This CDR3 comprises 14 residues.

The chain recombines TRBV7-2 with TRBJ1-2; a weak D match, TRBD1 (5 bases). Germline lookup yields CDR1 SGHTA and CDR2 FQGNSA. Trimming stripped 1 base from V and 6 bases from J, with 9 bases between. The CDR3 spans 13 residues. CDR3 sequence reads: CASSLEGRDGYTF. In DNA, the CDR3 is TGTGCCAGCAGCTTAGAGGGGCGAGATGGCTACACCTTC.

J is TRBJ1-3 and V is TRBV5-1, with TRBD1 as a possible D gene (6 bases). CDR3 length: 16 amino acids. Trimming cost V 4 bases and J 0 bases, with 14 bases left between them. CDR1 is SGHRS and CDR2 is YFSETQ in the germline V gene. CDR3 bases: TGCGCCAGCAGCCCGTACAGGGATATCTCTGGAAACACCATATATTTT. Its protein is CASSPYRDISGNTIYF.

The genes are TRBV2 and TRBJ1-2; 12 positions match TRBD1. V dropped 6 bases and J dropped 8; count of bases not matched to a gene: 10. The germline CDR1 and CDR2 sequences are SNHLY and FYNNEI. CDR3 length: 15 residues. The CDR3 loop reads CASSAPGQGARGYTF. The DNA of the CDR3 is TGTGCCAGCAGCGCACCGGGACAGGGGGCACGGGGCTACACCTTC.

This clone was observed a handful of times. The rearrangement joins TRBV19 to TRBJ1-1; 8 bases are shared with TRBD1. Germline V gene data show CDR1 as LNHDA and CDR2 as SQIVND (reference sequence). The V segment lost 9 bases and the J segment 4 bases; nucleotides outside the gene matches: 10. This CDR3 is 14 amino acids long. CDR3 sequence (DNA): TGTGCCAGCCGGGGGATAGGGACAGGCACTGAAGCTTTCTTT. Its translation is CASRGIGTGTEAFF.

Worth noting for this clone: A junction boundary mismatches the germline segment, possibly from a read error. The chain uses TRBV7-7 and TRBJ1-4, with TRBD1 as a possible D gene (5 bases). Germline-derived CDR1 and CDR2 are SSHAT and FNYEAQ (reference sequence). The CDR3 extends over 13 amino acids. CDR3 sequence: CASSTTQGEKLFF. CDR3 nucleotides: TGTGCTAGCAGCACGACCCAGGGTGAAAAACTGTTTTTT.

As regards this clone: One end of the junction does not line up with germline, which may come from a read error. This chain joins TRBV7-9 and TRBJ2-7; 9 positions agree with TRBD1. CDR1 and CDR2 (germline): SEHNR, FQNEAQ (reference sequence). The CDR3 contains 12 residues. The CDR3 DNA reads TGTTCCAGCAGCTCGACAGGGGGGGAGCAGTACTTC. This codes for CSSSSTGGEQYF.

The chain is built from TRBV10-3 and TRBJ1-1; TRBD1 matches at 7 bases. Trimming cost V 7 bases and J 1 base; bases outside gene matches: 9. This CDR3 is built from 15 residues. Germline CDR1 and CDR2: ENHRY and SYGVKD. The CDR3 region has the DNA TGTGCCATCAAGGGGACAGTTCCCACGAACACTGAAGCTTTCTTT. Translating gives CAIKGTVPTNTEAFF.

The rearrangement joins TRBV10-3 to TRBJ1-5; 8 nucleotides line up with TRBD1. The junction had 13 bases not matched to a gene; V was cut back by 8 bases and J by 7 bases. This CDR3 is 15 amino acids long. The germline V gene encodes CDR1 ENHRY and CDR2 SYGVKD. The CDR3 loop is CAISYGQGEGQPQHF. CDR3 in DNA: TGTGCCATCTCCTACGGACAGGGAGAAGGACAGCCCCAGCATTTT.

This clone has only one observation. V gene TRBV2 combines with J gene TRBJ1-2; TRBD1 is a possible D gene (5 bases). V lost 5 bases and J 3 bases, leaving 7 bases between the germline ends. The germline gives CDR1 SNHLY, CDR2 FYNNEI. The CDR3 length is 12 residues. The CDR3 region is CASSIGDYGYTF. The CDR3 DNA reads TGTGCCAGCAGTATAGGGGACTATGGCTACACCTTC.

This chain links TRBV6-5 with TRBJ1-2; D might be TRBD1 (5 bases). V was shortened by 5 bases and J by 6 bases, with 10 bases between the two germline ends. This CDR3 spans 12 amino acids. Germline CDR1 and CDR2: MNHEY and SVGAGI. CDR3 DNA: TGTGCCAGCAGTCCAGACAGTCATGGCTACACCTTC. Amino acids: CASSPDSHGYTF.

This chain uses TRBV10-2 with TRBJ2-7; D perhaps matches TRBD1 (6 bases). Trimming took off 3 bases at V and 3 bases at J, with 33 bases between the two ends. CDR1 is WSHSY and CDR2 is SAAADI in the germline V gene. CDR3 length equals 21 residues. This CDR3 is CASSDRRQGLAQGSSYYEQYV. The CDR3 DNA reads TGCGCCAGCAGTGATCGGCGGCAGGGCCTCGCCCAGGGGTCGTCTTACTACGAGCAGTACGTC.

This chain joins TRBV5-1 and TRBJ2-3; weak D call: TRBD2 (7 bases). The CDR3 spans 16 residues. Between the trimmed V and J ends, which lost 0 bases and 1 base, there was a span of 12 bases. Germline lookup yields CDR1 SGHRS and CDR2 YFSETQ. The CDR3 here is CASSLVGGAGTDTQYF. DNA for the CDR3: TGCGCCAGCAGCTTGGTTGGGGGGGCCGGCACAGATACGCAGTATTTT.

The rearrangement joins TRBV18 to TRBJ2-1; TRBD1 aligns across 12 bases. The V gene's germline CDR1 is KGHSH and CDR2 LQKENI. V dropped 3 bases and J dropped 7; count of bases not matched to a gene: 4. CDR3 length: 15 residues. The CDR3 protein is CASSPGQGAFNEQFF. In nucleotides, the CDR3 is TGTGCCAGCTCACCGGGACAGGGGGCCTTTAATGAGCAGTTCTTC.

The chain links TRBV7-9 to TRBJ1-1; D may be TRBD1 (5 bases). The length of the CDR3 is 16 residues. The germline CDR1 and CDR2 sequences are SEHNR and FQNEAQ (reference sequence). The ends were cut back, 4 bases at V and 2 bases at J, with 17 bases in the middle. CDR3 bases: TGTGCCAGCAGCTCACGTTTATTTGACAGTAACACTGAAGCTTTCTTT. Amino acid sequence: CASSSRLFDSNTEAFF.

V gene TRBV6-1 combines with J gene TRBJ1-1, with 7 bases that match TRBD1. This CDR3 has 12 amino acids. Germline V gives CDR1 MNHNS, CDR2 SASEGT. Trimming took 11 bases from V and 5 from J; bases not matched to a gene: 8. CDR3 coding DNA: TGTGCCCCATCCCAGGGGGAGACTGAAGCTTTCTTT. This codes for CAPSQGETEAFF.

This clone was seen a handful of times. V and J are TRBV30 and TRBJ1-6; perhaps TRBD1 as D (6 bases). Trimming removed 0 bases from V and 7 bases from J, with 19 bases in between. The CDR3 sequence is 17 residues long. Germline V gene lookup returns CDR1 GTSNPN and CDR2 SVGIG (reference sequence). The CDR3 here is CAWSVETGQWENSPLHF. The CDR3 region has the DNA TGTGCCTGGAGTGTGGAGACTGGACAGTGGGAAAATTCACCCCTCCACTTT.

The chain joins TRBV10-1 to TRBJ2-3; TRBD2 is a possible D gene (5 bases). The CDR3 consists of 14 residues. CDR1 is WNHNN, CDR2 SYGVQD, per germline (reference sequence). V lost 0 bases, J lost 3 bases, and 7 bases lay in between. The CDR3 nucleotides are TGCGCCAGCAGTGAGTCACGGACTACAGATACGCAGTATTTT. Translation: CASSESRTTDTQYF.

The rearrangement joins TRBV5-1 to TRBJ1-3; D is uncertain. CDR3 size: 12 residues. V was trimmed by 4 bases and J by 2 bases, leaving 4 bases between them. CDR1 and CDR2 from the germline V gene are SGHRS and YFSETQ. The CDR3 DNA follows: TGCGCCAGCAGCGAGGCTGGAAACACCATATATTTT. Translating gives CASSEAGNTIYF.

This chain joins TRBV9 and TRBJ2-7; D is possibly TRBD2 (6 bases). The CDR3 consists of 15 residues. V was trimmed by 1 base and J by 1 base, leaving 12 bases between them. Germline V gene data show CDR1 as SGDLS and CDR2 as YYNGEE. CDR3 amino acids: CASSVSGTPSYEQYF. DNA for the CDR3: TGTGCCAGCAGCGTATCGGGGACTCCTTCCTACGAGCAGTACTTC.

This clone was detected once. The rearrangement joins TRBV2 to TRBJ2-7; 7 nucleotides match TRBD1. The CDR3 covers 17 residues. The junction had 15 bases not matched to a gene; V was cut back by 5 bases and J by 2 bases. The germline V gene encodes CDR1 SNHLY and CDR2 FYNNEI. In nucleotides, the CDR3 is TGTGCCAGCAGTCCGACAGGGCCCCAAATACTAACCTACGAGCAGTACTTC. Its translation is CASSPTGPQILTYEQYF.

The rearrangement links TRBV10-3 to TRBJ1-2; D possibly corresponds to TRBD1 (6 bases). Germline values: CDR1 ENHRY, CDR2 SYGVKD. V lost 2 bases and J lost 8, with 15 bases in between. This CDR3 spans 14 amino acids. CDR3 protein: CAISEPRSQGGYTF. For the CDR3, the DNA is TGTGCCATCAGTGAGCCCCGCTCACAGGGAGGCTACACCTTC.

The chain joins TRBV28 to TRBJ1-1; no reliable D call. The CDR3 totals 13 residues. V was trimmed by 7 bases and J by 6 bases, leaving 15 bases between them. Germline V lookup: CDR1 MDHEN, CDR2 SYDVKM. The CDR3 DNA reads as TGTGCCAGCATTAGCTACGTCGGATCTGAAGCTTTCTTT. Its protein is CASISYVGSEAFF.

The V gene is TRBV2, the J gene TRBJ2-7; no reliable D call. Germline V CDR1 and CDR2: SNHLY, FYNNEI. V dropped 6 bases and J dropped 0 bases, with 6 bases sitting between them. The CDR3 loop spans 12 amino acids. The chain's CDR3 is CASRGSSYEQYF. CDR3 sequence (DNA): TGTGCCAGCAGGGGCAGCTCCTACGAGCAGTACTTC.

V is TRBV4-1 and J is TRBJ2-5; 10 bases map to TRBD1. The CDR3 loop spans 15 amino acids. V dropped 6 bases and J dropped 7; count of bases not matched to a gene: 11. Germline CDR1 is MGHRA and CDR2 is YSYEKL. The CDR3: CASRNPGQGMGTQYF. Here the CDR3 DNA reads TGCGCCAGCAGAAACCCGGGACAGGGGATGGGGACCCAGTACTTC.